Listed here are 16 T cell receptor beta chains from one sample, sequenced in a study of OX40 agonist ivuxolimab in advanced cancers. The repertoire was sequenced with immunoSEQ multiplex PCR; TCRdb's copy has only in-frame clones and lacks some. The sample lists some 69,000 clones; roughly 92% were seen once. The source material was CD4+ or CD8+ T cells sorted from blood, sampled in a trial of the OX40 agonist ivuxolimab. The receptors come from an adult with an advanced solid tumor such as melanoma, head and neck, liver or kidney cancer.

This rearrangement joins TRBV5-5 to TRBJ1-5, with 8 bases identical to TRBD1. The CDR3 consists of 15 residues. Trimming removed 0 bases from V and 6 bases from J; junction bases left unmatched: 5. Germline V gene sequence: CDR1 SGHKS, CDR2 YYEKEE (reference sequence). CDR3 sequence: CASSLESGGRQPQHF. CDR3 in DNA: TGTGCCAGCAGCTTGGAATCAGGGGGCCGTCAGCCCCAGCATTTT.

The J gene is TRBJ1-1, the V gene TRBV10-3; D might be TRBD1 (6 bases). Germline lookup yields CDR1 ENHRY and CDR2 SYGVKD. V was cut by 10 bases and J by 6 bases, with 12 bases left in between. CDR3 length: 11 residues. CDR3 loop: CASGQRPEAFF. CDR3 sequence (DNA): TGTGCCAGCGGACAGAGGCCTGAAGCTTTCTTT.

The gene calls are TRBV6-1 and TRBJ1-4, with 8 bases identical to TRBD1. CDR1 is MNHNS and CDR2 is SASEGT in the germline V gene. The junction had 9 bases not matched to a gene; V was cut back by 11 bases and J by 7 bases. There are 13 residues in the CDR3. The CDR3 protein is CAGGGQGGEKLFF. Here the CDR3 DNA reads TGTGCCGGCGGTGGACAGGGTGGTGAAAAACTGTTTTTT.

The rearrangement uses TRBV5-1 and TRBJ1-1; 9 bases fit TRBD1. Germline V gene data show CDR1 as SGHRS and CDR2 as YFSETQ. J was trimmed by 3 bases and V by 4 bases; bases with no gene match: 4. CDR3 length equals 14 residues. The CDR3, as DNA: TGCGCCAGCAGCGCACAGGGGGCGGACACTGAAGCTTTCTTT. It translates to CASSAQGADTEAFF.

V usage is TRBV19 and J usage is TRBJ2-2; 7 positions match TRBD2. Losses at the gene ends were 6 bases for V and 4 bases for J; bases not matched to a gene: 5. The CDR3 consists of 14 residues. Germline CDR1 LNHDA, CDR2 SQIVND (reference sequence). The CDR3 loop is CASRTREGTGELFF. CDR3 DNA: TGTGCCAGTAGGACCAGGGAGGGCACCGGGGAGCTGTTTTTT.

The chain employs TRBV28 and TRBJ2-4, with TRBD1 matching 7 bases. The V gene end was trimmed by 5 bases and the J gene end by 0 bases; junction bases not matched to a gene: 4. Germline lookup yields CDR1 MDHEN and CDR2 SYDVKM. The CDR3 consists of 15 residues. CDR3 bases: TGTGCCAGCAGTGAACAGGGGTCAGCCAAAAACATTCAGTACTTC. Translating gives CASSEQGSAKNIQYF.

The chain is built from TRBV19 and TRBJ2-1, with TRBD1 matching over 8 bases. The CDR3 length is 15 residues. CDR1 is LNHDA, CDR2 SQIVND, per germline (reference sequence). The V segment lost 5 bases and the J segment 8 bases; nucleotides outside the gene matches: 11. Written as DNA, the CDR3 is TGTGCCAGTAGTTCAGGACAGGGTCCTAAGGATGAGCAGTTCTTC. The encoded protein is CASSSGQGPKDEQFF.

The rearrangement uses TRBV18 and TRBJ1-5, with TRBD1 as a possible D gene (6 bases). CDR3 size: 15 residues. Germline V gives CDR1 KGHSH, CDR2 LQKENI. Trimming left V 3 bases short and J 6 bases short, with 15 bases between. The CDR3 DNA reads TGTGCCAGCTCACCGGAGGGGGGCCAGGGTCAGCCCCAGCATTTT. This sequence encodes CASSPEGGQGQPQHF.

This chain joins TRBV7-2 and TRBJ2-1; the D gene is possibly TRBD2 (5 bases). Per the germline V gene, CDR1 is SGHTA and CDR2 is FQGNSA. The CDR3 is made up of 15 amino acids. V shed 3 bases and J shed 4 bases, with 13 bases lying between them. This CDR3 is CASSFTGTGYNEQFF. CDR3 DNA: TGTGCCAGCAGCTTTACGGGAACTGGGTACAATGAGCAGTTCTTC.

The V and J genes are TRBV29-1 and TRBJ2-2; D gene uncertain. V lost 3 bases and J 1 base, leaving 6 bases between the germline ends. The CDR3 is 13 residues long. Germline CDR1 and CDR2: SQVTM and ANQGSEA. CDR3 nucleotide sequence: TGCAGCGTTGATCCCGAGAACACCGGGGAGCTGTTTTTT. This sequence encodes CSVDPENTGELFF.

This clone was counted a single time. The CDR3 DNA sequence: TGTGCCAGCGCGGAGGGCCCCGGGAACAATGAGCAGTTCTTC. Its protein is CASAEGPGNNEQFF. This chain joins TRBV27 and TRBJ2-1; possibly TRBD2 for D (6 bases). The V and J ends lost 8 bases and 5 bases respectively, with 16 bases between them. The CDR3 is made up of 14 amino acids. In germline, CDR1 is MNHEY, CDR2 SMNVEV (reference sequence).

The genes are TRBV11-2 and TRBJ1-5; TRBD1 agrees at 9 bases. Germline CDR1 reads SGHAT; CDR2 reads FQNNGV. This CDR3 is built from 13 residues. J was trimmed by 9 bases and V by 3 bases; bases with no gene match: 3. The CDR3: CASSFGQGPPQHF. The CDR3 bases are TGTGCCAGCAGCTTTGGACAGGGGCCGCCCCAGCATTTT.

This sequence joins TRBV15 and TRBJ2-1, with TRBD2 matching 11 bases. The CDR3 covers 13 residues. V lost 8 bases to trimming and J lost 7 bases; unmatched junction nucleotides: 4. Germline CDR1 is LNHNV and CDR2 is YYDKDF (reference sequence). In nucleotides, the CDR3 is TGTGCCACCCGGGCTAGCGGGAGGAATGAGCAGTTCTTC. Residues: CATRASGRNEQFF. Supplemented by reference TRBV15 and TRBJ2-1, the full variable domain reads DAMVIQNPRYQVTQFGKPVTLSCSQTLNHNVMYWYQQKSSQAPKLLFHYYDKDFNNEADTPDNFQSRRPNTSFCFLDIRSPGLGDTAMYLCATRASGRNEQFFGPGTRLTVL.

The sample holds one count of this clone. The chain employs TRBV9 and TRBJ2-2, with TRBD2 matching 8 bases. Germline CDR1 reads SGDLS; CDR2 reads YYNGEE. With 4 bases clipped from V and 7 bases from J, the junction kept 12 bases outside the gene matches. CDR3 length: 16 amino acids. CDR3: CASSPQTGGPNGELFF. The DNA of the CDR3 is TGTGCCAGCAGCCCCCAGACGGGAGGGCCTAACGGGGAGCTGTTTTTT.

This clone was seen a single time. In DNA, the CDR3 is TGTGCCAGTAGTATAGGGGGCACTAGATACCAAGAGACCCAGTACTTC. It codes for CASSIGGTRYQETQYF. The chain couples TRBV19 to TRBJ2-5, with D perhaps being TRBD1 or TRBD2 (5 bases each). The V end was cut by 1 base, the J end by 0 bases, with 12 bases between. Germline CDR1 and CDR2: LNHDA and SQIVND (reference sequence). This CDR3 is built from 16 residues. Full variable domain (rest looked up from reference TRBV19 and TRBJ2-5): DGGITQSPKYLFRKEGQNVTLSCEQNLNHDAMYWYRQDPGQGLRLIYYSQIVNDFQKGDIAEGYSVSREKKESFPLTVTSAQKNPTAFYLCASSIGGTRYQETQYFGPGTRLLVL.

The gene calls are TRBV30 and TRBJ1-5, with D maybe TRBD1 (6 bases). Looked up from germline, CDR1 is GTSNPN and CDR2 is SVGIG (reference sequence). The CDR3 extends over 12 amino acids. The V gene lost 1 base and the J gene lost 11 bases, with 12 bases spanning the gap. The CDR3 loop is CAWSGGGPAQHF. The CDR3 region has the DNA TGTGCCTGGAGTGGGGGGGGGCCAGCCCAGCATTTT.